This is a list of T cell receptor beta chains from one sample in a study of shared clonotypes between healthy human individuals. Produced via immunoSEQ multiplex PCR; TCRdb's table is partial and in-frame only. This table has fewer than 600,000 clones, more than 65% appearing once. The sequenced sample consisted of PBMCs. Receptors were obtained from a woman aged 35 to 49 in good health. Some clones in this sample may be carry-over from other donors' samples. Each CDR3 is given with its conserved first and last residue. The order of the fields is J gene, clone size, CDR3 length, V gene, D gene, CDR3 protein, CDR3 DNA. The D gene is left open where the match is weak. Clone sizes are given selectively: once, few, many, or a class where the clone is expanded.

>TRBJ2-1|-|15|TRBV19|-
CASSRGLSPGNEQFF
TGTGCCAGTAGCCGGGGACTTTCCCCCGGCAATGAGCAGTTCTTC
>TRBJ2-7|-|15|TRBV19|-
CASSPLFPGPYEQYF
TGTGCCAGTAGTCCATTGTTTCCAGGGCCCTACGAGCAGTACTTC
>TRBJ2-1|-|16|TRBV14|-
CASSQVDSGIYNEQFF
TGTGCCAGCAGCCAAGTTGATAGCGGCATCTACAATGAGCAGTTCTTC
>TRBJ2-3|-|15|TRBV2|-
CASSEAPTGPDTQYF
TGTGCCAGCAGTGAAGCACCTACCGGGCCAGATACGCAGTATTTT
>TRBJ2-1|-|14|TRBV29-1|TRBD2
CSVDSSGAEYEQFF
TGCAGCGTTGACTCTAGCGGAGCTGAATATGAGCAGTTCTTC
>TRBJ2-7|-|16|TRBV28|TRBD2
CASSRWGRAGGGEQYF
TGTGCCAGCAGTCGATGGGGTCGGGCGGGAGGAGGCGAGCAGTACTTC
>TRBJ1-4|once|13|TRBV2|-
CAGAPGHLEKLFF
TGTGCCGGTGCCCCGGGACACCTTGAAAAACTGTTTTTT
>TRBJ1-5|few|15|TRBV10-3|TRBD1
CATSNGTGGNQPQHF
TGTGCCACGTCAAACGGGACAGGGGGCAATCAGCCCCAGCATTTT
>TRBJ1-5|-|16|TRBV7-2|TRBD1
CASSAQTGGGNQPQHF
TGTGCCAGCAGCGCACAGACAGGGGGCGGCAATCAGCCCCAGCATTTT
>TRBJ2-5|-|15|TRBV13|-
CASSSPTTKGETQYF
TGTGCCAGCAGCTCCCCCACGACTAAAGGGGAGACCCAGTACTTC
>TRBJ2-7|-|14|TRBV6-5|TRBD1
CASSYWDRDGEQYF
TGTGCCAGCAGCTATTGGGACAGGGATGGAGAGCAGTACTTC
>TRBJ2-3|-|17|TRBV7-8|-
CASSPRDSRWGTDTQYF
TGTGCCAGCAGCCCGCGGGACTCCCGGTGGGGCACAGATACGCAGTATTTT
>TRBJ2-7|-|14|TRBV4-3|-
CASSQEKRSYEQYF
TGCGCCAGCAGCCAAGAGAAGCGGTCCTACGAGCAGTACTTC
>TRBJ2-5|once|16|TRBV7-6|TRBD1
CASSLSFHRQGETQYF
TGTGCCAGCAGCTTATCTTTTCATCGACAGGGGGAGACCCAGTACTTC
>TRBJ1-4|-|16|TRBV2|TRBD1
CASSRDRGPYNEKLFF
TGTGCCAGCAGTAGGGACAGGGGGCCGTATAATGAAAAACTGTTTTTT
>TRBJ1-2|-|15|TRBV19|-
CASSHSGGRNYGYTF
TGTGCCAGTAGCCACTCGGGGGGAAGGAACTATGGCTACACCTTC
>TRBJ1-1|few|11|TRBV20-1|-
CSARGSGEAFF
TGCAGTGCTAGAGGTTCTGGTGAAGCTTTCTTT
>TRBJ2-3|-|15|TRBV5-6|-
CASSLAGLGRDTQYF
TGTGCCAGCAGCTTGGCAGGACTGGGTCGGGATACGCAGTATTTT
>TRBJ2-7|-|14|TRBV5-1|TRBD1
CASSPTGDPYEQYF
TGCGCCAGCAGCCCGACAGGGGACCCCTACGAGCAGTACTTC
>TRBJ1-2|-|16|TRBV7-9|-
CASSIGAPGENYGYTF
TGTGCCAGCAGCATTGGGGCCCCAGGGGAGAACTATGGCTACACCTTC
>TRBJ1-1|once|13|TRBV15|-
CATSRDEVTEAFF
TGTGCCACCAGCAGAGATGAGGTGACTGAAGCTTTCTTT
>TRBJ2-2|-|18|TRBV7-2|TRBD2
CASSPRVFAGVVDGELFF
TGTGCCAGCAGCCCCCGGGTGTTTGCGGGAGTCGTTGACGGGGAGCTGTTTTTT
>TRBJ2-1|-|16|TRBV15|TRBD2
CATSRDLASGINEQFF
TGTGCCACCAGCAGAGATCTGGCTAGCGGGATTAATGAGCAGTTCTTC
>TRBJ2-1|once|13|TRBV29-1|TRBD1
CSVMTGDHNEQFF
TGCAGCGTTATGACAGGGGATCACAATGAGCAGTTCTTC
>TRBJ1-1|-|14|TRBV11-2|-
CASSRNRANTEAFF
TGTGCCAGCAGCCGAAACAGGGCAAACACTGAAGCTTTCTTT
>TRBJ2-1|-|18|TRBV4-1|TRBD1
CASSPTLTGTGKYNEQFF
TGCGCCAGCAGCCCCACCTTGACCGGGACAGGGAAATACAATGAGCAGTTCTTC
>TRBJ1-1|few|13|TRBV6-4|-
CASSADRNTEAFF
TGTGCCAGCAGTGCGGACAGGAACACTGAAGCTTTCTTT
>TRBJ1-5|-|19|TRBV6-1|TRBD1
CASREKETGTGYDRQPQHF
TGTGCCAGCAGGGAAAAAGAAACCGGGACAGGGTACGATCGACAGCCCCAGCATTTT
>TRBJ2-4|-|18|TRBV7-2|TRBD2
CASSLRVGFSGNKNIQYF
TGTGCCAGCAGCTTAAGGGTGGGCTTTAGCGGGAACAAAAACATTCAGTACTTC
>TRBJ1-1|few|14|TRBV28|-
CASIPAWGLGGAFF
TGTGCCAGCATCCCCGCCTGGGGGCTCGGGGGAGCTTTCTTT
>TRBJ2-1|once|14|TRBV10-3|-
CAITLTRTYNEQFF
TGTGCCATCACCCTGACTCGAACCTACAATGAGCAGTTCTTC
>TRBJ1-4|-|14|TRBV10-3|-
CAISPDLQREKLFF
TGTGCCATCAGTCCGGACCTCCAGCGGGAAAAACTGTTTTTT
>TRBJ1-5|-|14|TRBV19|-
CASRKGTSNQPQHF
TGTGCCAGTAGGAAAGGGACTAGCAATCAGCCCCAGCATTTT
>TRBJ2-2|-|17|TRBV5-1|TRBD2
CASSLGLAGAHTGELFF
TGCGCCAGCAGCTTGGGGCTAGCGGGAGCCCACACCGGGGAGCTGTTTTTT